This record looks at one T cell receptor (beta chain) sequence and its context. This sample stems from a study of blood T cell repertoires in COVID-19. Study-wide context: From T cells, B-cell-depleted T cells, or PBMCs came the material, which was cDNA or gDNA.

J gave up 8 bases and V 10 bases, and 13 bases lay outside the gene matches. This CDR3 is 15 amino acids long. Germline V gene sequence: CDR1 MDHEN, CDR2 SYDVKM. In the source study's methods: Amplification with reference gene primers provided the estimates of nucleated cell counts. Libraries were prepared by immunoSEQ multiplex PCR; TCRdb keeps only in-frame clonotypes and omits some of them. The DNA gave D and trimming, while V, J and clone size come from that table. Of 15,000 to 20,000 clones listed, around 88% are singletons. This chain uses TRBV28 with TRBJ1-4; 10 nucleotides agree with TRBD1. Sequencing used PBMCs or T cells enriched from blood (not recorded which). The source is a woman under 40 who had recovered from COVID-19. The CDR3 DNA reads TGTGCCATCTCCGTTCCGGGACAGGGGCGCGAAAAACTGTTTTTT. As protein: CAISVPGQGREKLFF. The full variable domain, with the rest looked up from reference TRBV28 and TRBJ1-4, is DVKVTQSSRYLVKRTGEKVFLECVQDMDHENMFWYRQDPGLGLRLIYFSYDVKMKEKGDIPEGYSVSREKKERFSLILESASTNQTSMYLCAISVPGQGREKLFFGSGTQLSVL.